Sequencing of this TCR beta chain was carried out in a study of shared clonotypes between healthy human individuals. Study-wide background: CD8 memory received one plate per donor, CD8 naive two, CD4 memory three and CD4 naive three. Study findings and constraints: The low donor count limited represented genetic and exposure-history diversity.

Deep was the level used in running the assay. Sorted-subset replicate PCR reactions contained 200 to 250 ng DNA, corresponding to about 30,000 T cell genomes. Clones were sequenced by immunoSEQ multiplex PCR, and TCRdb holds only the in-frame ones, with some missing. The sample shows roughly 2.2 million clones, 90% to 95% of them seen only once. Notes on this clone: Its cognate antigen is unknown.

Germline V gene sequence: CDR1 SGHRS, CDR2 YFSETQ. There are 14 residues in the CDR3. V lost 7 bases, J lost 3 bases, and 17 bases lay in between. The sequenced sample was naive CD4+ T cells from PBMCs. Sample subset: CD45RA+ positively selected. This clonotype was sampled from a man aged 18-30 years in good health. Some clones in this sample may be carry-over from other donors' samples. V usage is TRBV5-1 and J usage is TRBJ2-7; D is undetermined. The CDR3 here is CASSQSPESYEQYF. The CDR3, as DNA: TGCGCCAGCTCTCAATCCCCAGAGAGCTACGAGCAGTACTTC.